Following are 15 T cell receptor beta chains from one sample sequenced in a study of blood T cell repertoires in COVID-19. Sequencing was performed with immunoSEQ multiplex PCR; in TCRdb, only in-frame clones are kept and a portion is missing. The data contain some 320,000 clones, roughly 86% of them seen just once; the ten biggest clones take up around 7.8%. The specimen was peripheral blood. The receptors shown here come from a woman aged 45-60 years who had recovered from COVID-19.

V gene TRBV9 combines with J gene TRBJ1-1; possible D gene TRBD1, 6 bases. From germline, CDR1 is SGDLS and CDR2 YYNGEE. Trimming took 3 bases from V and 1 from J, leaving 10 bases between them. This CDR3 is 14 amino acids long. The CDR3 is CASSAGQSNTEAFF. DNA for the CDR3: TGTGCCAGCAGCGCGGGACAATCGAACACTGAAGCTTTCTTT. Together with reference TRBV9 and TRBJ1-1, the CDR3 gives the full variable domain: DSGVTQTPKHLITATGQRVTLRCSPRSGDLSVYWYQQSLDQGLQFLIQYYNGEERAKGNILERFSAQQFPDLHSELNLSSLELGDSALYFCASSAGQSNTEAFFGQGTRLTVV.

This clone appeared a single time. This rearrangement joins TRBV5-4 to TRBJ2-1; D gene unclear. From germline, CDR1 is SGHNT and CDR2 YYREEE (reference sequence). V gave up 0 bases and J gave up 3 bases, with 10 bases separating them. The CDR3 consists of 15 residues. The CDR3 sequence is CASSLEPASYNEQFF. The CDR3 DNA follows: TGTGCCAGCAGCTTGGAGCCCGCTAGCTACAATGAGCAGTTCTTC. The full variable domain, its missing parts supplied by reference TRBV5-4 and TRBJ2-1, is ETGVTQSPTHLIKTRGQQVTLRCSSQSGHNTVSWYQQALGQGPQFIFQYYREEENGRGNFPPRFSGLQFPNYSSELNVNALELDDSALYLCASSLEPASYNEQFFGPGTRLTVL.

V and J are TRBV5-4 and TRBJ2-5; 7 nucleotides align to TRBD1. The CDR3 consists of 12 residues. The V gene's germline CDR1 is SGHNT and CDR2 YYREEE (reference sequence). Losses at the gene ends were 7 bases for V and 4 bases for J; bases not matched to a gene: 4. CDR3 amino acids: CASRQGGETQYF. The DNA of the CDR3 is TGTGCCAGCCGACAGGGCGGAGAGACCCAGTACTTC.

J is TRBJ2-7 and V is TRBV5-6, with a tentative D call TRBD2 (5 bases). V was shortened by 0 bases and J by 5 bases, with 15 bases between the two germline ends. Germline assignment: CDR1 SGHDT and CDR2 YYEEEE. The CDR3 runs to 15 residues. In DNA, the CDR3 is TGTGCCAGCAGCTTGGTTTCTCTAGCTTCCCACGAGCAGTACTTC. Protein sequence: CASSLVSLASHEQYF.

The chain is built from TRBV9 and TRBJ1-1; 9 positions match TRBD1. The CDR3 has 16 residues. The V segment lost 3 bases and the J segment 5 bases; nucleotides outside the gene matches: 11. Germline assignment: CDR1 SGDLS and CDR2 YYNGEE. The CDR3 DNA reads TGTGCCAGCAGCGCTTACACCGGGACAGGGCGTACTGAAGCTTTCTTT. It encodes CASSAYTGTGRTEAFF.

The chain recombines TRBV2 with TRBJ2-7, with 8 bases fitting TRBD1. The CDR3 spans 13 residues. Germline CDR1 is SNHLY and CDR2 is FYNNEI. The V segment lost 8 bases and the J segment 3 bases; nucleotides outside the gene matches: 6. The chain's CDR3 is CASSRDRGYEQYF. The CDR3 nucleotides read TGTGCCAGCTCTCGAGACAGGGGCTACGAGCAGTACTTC.

The chain has TRBV20-1 and TRBJ2-1, with D possibly TRBD2 on 5 matching bases. The germline V gene encodes CDR1 DFQATT and CDR2 SNEGSKA (reference sequence). This CDR3 spans 13 amino acids. V shed 3 bases and J shed 6 bases, with 12 bases lying between them. Here the CDR3 reads CSASRGSSNEQFF. For the CDR3, the DNA is TGCAGTGCTAGTAGAGGGAGTAGCAATGAGCAGTTCTTC.

The J gene is TRBJ2-7, the V gene TRBV28; tentative D call: TRBD1 (6 bases). V shed 3 bases and J shed 4 bases, with 25 bases lying between them. Per the germline V gene, CDR1 is MDHEN and CDR2 is SYDVKM. The CDR3 has 18 residues. DNA for the CDR3: TGTGCCAGCAGTTTGATTGATCGAGGCAGGGGTATGTCGTACGAGCAGTACTTC. This encodes CASSLIDRGRGMSYEQYF.

This clone was counted only a few times. The chain has TRBV19 and TRBJ2-7; D is unclear. The CDR3 length is 13 residues. Germline-derived CDR1 and CDR2 are LNHDA and SQIVND (reference sequence). Between the trimmed V and J ends, which lost 0 bases and 3 bases, there was a span of 6 bases. The CDR3 DNA follows: TGTGCCAGTAGTATAGATCCGTACTACGAGCAGTACTTC. As protein: CASSIDPYYEQYF.

The rearrangement joins TRBV4-3 to TRBJ2-1, with D tentatively TRBD1 (6 bases). This CDR3 region has 18 residues. V lost 4 bases and J lost 0, with 19 bases in between. Per the germline V gene, CDR1 is LGHNA and CDR2 is YSLEER. This CDR3 reads CASSRYDRINSSYNEQFF. The CDR3 DNA sequence: TGCGCCAGCAGCCGCTACGACAGGATTAACAGCTCCTACAATGAGCAGTTCTTC.

The chain combines TRBV6-5 with TRBJ1-5, with 8 bases identical to TRBD1. V trimming: 6 bases; J trimming: 6 bases; junction bases outside the gene matches: 4. CDR1 and CDR2 from the germline V gene are MNHEY and SVGAGI. The length of the CDR3 is 13 residues. The CDR3 loop is CASRAGQGQPQHF. Here the CDR3 DNA reads TGTGCCAGCAGGGCTGGACAGGGTCAGCCCCAGCATTTT.

The CDR3 region is CASSRQGFNYGYTF. The CDR3 DNA is TGTGCCAGCAGCCGACAGGGGTTTAACTATGGCTACACCTTC. The chain uses TRBV7-9 and TRBJ1-2; 8 bases are shared with TRBD1. Germline trimming cut 5 bases from V and 1 base from J; bases unmatched to any gene: 3. The CDR3 covers 14 residues. CDR1 and CDR2 (germline): SEHNR, FQNEAQ (reference sequence).

V usage is TRBV5-1 and J usage is TRBJ2-7, with D possibly matching TRBD1 (6 bases). Germline CDR1 reads SGHRS; CDR2 reads YFSETQ. V lost 2 bases, J lost 3 bases, and 9 bases lay in between. The CDR3 is 13 residues long. The CDR3 sequence: CASSFQGLYEQYF. The CDR3 DNA reads TGCGCCAGCAGCTTTCAGGGGCTCTACGAGCAGTACTTC. The full variable domain, rest sourced from reference TRBV5-1 and TRBJ2-7, is KAGVTQTPRYLIKTRGQQVTLSCSPISGHRSVSWYQQTPGQGLQFLFEYFSETQRNKGNFPGRFSGRQFSNSRSEMNVSTLELGDSALYLCASSFQGLYEQYFGPGTRLTVT.

The chain employs TRBV5-6 and TRBJ2-3; TRBD2 matches 7 bases. The trim removed 0 bases at V and 1 base at J, leaving 2 bases unmatched. The CDR3 covers 15 residues. Per germline, CDR1 SGHDT and CDR2 YYEEEE. CDR3 DNA sequence: TGTGCCAGCAGCTTGGCGCTAGCGGGCACAGATACGCAGTATTTT. Its translation is CASSLALAGTDTQYF.

V and J are TRBV27 and TRBJ2-5, with 9 bases aligning to TRBD2. V shed 5 bases and J 1 base; nucleotides not matched to a gene: 2. Germline CDR1 MNHEY, CDR2 SMNVEV (reference sequence). The CDR3 spans 14 residues. This chain's CDR3 is CASSSGRTQETQYF. The DNA for the CDR3 is TGTGCCAGCAGTAGCGGGAGGACCCAAGAGACCCAGTACTTC.